These 21 T cell receptor beta chains share one sample of origin, sequenced in a study of T cell responses to AZD1222 COVID-19 vaccine. Produced via immunoSEQ multiplex PCR; TCRdb's table is partial and in-frame only. Among just under 85,000 clones listed, 86% were seen once. The sample consisted of peripheral blood, taken on day 0 of AZD1222 vaccination. The receptors come from an adult in good health.

The chain couples TRBV9 to TRBJ1-1, with D perhaps TRBD1 (6 bases). Per the germline V gene, CDR1 is SGDLS and CDR2 is YYNGEE. V dropped 4 bases and J dropped 0 bases, with 13 bases sitting between them. This CDR3 region has 15 residues. CDR3 DNA sequence: TGTGCCAGCAGCCCCCGAGGGGGGCTGAACACTGAAGCTTTCTTT. Translating gives CASSPRGGLNTEAFF.

A single count supports this clone. The chain combines TRBV5-1 with TRBJ2-2; D might be TRBD2 (6 bases). The CDR3 runs to 17 residues. Germline-derived CDR1 and CDR2 are SGHRS and YFSETQ. V lost 4 bases to trimming and J lost 5 bases, with 21 bases between them. The CDR3 is CASSPRRDWIPTGELFF. Here the CDR3 DNA reads TGCGCCAGCAGCCCTCGTCGGGACTGGATCCCGACCGGGGAGCTGTTTTTT.

The chain uses TRBV23-1 and TRBJ2-7; unclear D gene. TRBV23-1 counts as an open reading frame of uncertain function. This CDR3 has 16 residues. Trimming took 3 bases from V and 0 from J, leaving 15 bases between them. In nucleotides, the CDR3 is TGCGCCAGCAGTCACCCCCGTCGGCGAGACTCCTACGAGCAGTACTTC. Protein: CASSHPRRRDSYEQYF.

V usage is TRBV28 and J usage is TRBJ2-7, with D tentatively TRBD1 or TRBD2 (6 bases each). There are 14 residues in the CDR3. CDR1 is MDHEN, CDR2 SYDVKM, per germline. Trimming shortened V by 8 bases and J by 1 base, and 15 bases separated the two germline ends. The CDR3 sequence is CASRLGGPSYEQYF. CDR3 coding DNA: TGTGCCAGCCGATTGGGGGGCCCTTCCTACGAGCAGTACTTC. Complete variable domain (other parts from reference TRBV28 and TRBJ2-7): DVKVTQSSRYLVKRTGEKVFLECVQDMDHENMFWYRQDPGLGLRLIYFSYDVKMKEKGDIPEGYSVSREKKERFSLILESASTNQTSMYLCASRLGGPSYEQYFGPGTRLTVT.

The V gene is TRBV19, the J gene TRBJ2-1, with D hard to call. Germline CDR1 is LNHDA and CDR2 is SQIVND (reference sequence). The CDR3 covers 13 residues. V shed 7 bases and J shed 0 bases, with 7 bases lying between them. The CDR3 protein is CASMLGSYNEQFF. In DNA, the CDR3 is TGTGCCAGTATGTTAGGCTCCTACAATGAGCAGTTCTTC. Filled out from reference TRBV19 and TRBJ2-1, the complete variable domain reads DGGITQSPKYLFRKEGQNVTLSCEQNLNHDAMYWYRQDPGQGLRLIYYSQIVNDFQKGDIAEGYSVSREKKESFPLTVTSAQKNPTAFYLCASMLGSYNEQFFGPGTRLTVL.

The V call is TRBV7-2, the J call TRBJ1-5; D unclear. V was pared by 3 bases and J by 4 bases, with 7 bases between. The germline gives CDR1 SGHTA, CDR2 FQGNSA. CDR3 length: 13 residues. Here the CDR3 DNA reads TGTGCCAGCAGCTTTAAGGAGAATCAGCCCCAGCATTTT. This encodes CASSFKENQPQHF.

The V gene is TRBV3-1 (or the pseudogene TRBV3-2), the J gene TRBJ1-4, with 8 bases fitting TRBD1. The germline CDR1 and CDR2 sequences are LGHDT and YNNKEL (reference sequence). V shed 2 bases, J shed 7 bases, and the junction held 6 bases outside the gene matches. This CDR3 comprises 15 residues. The CDR3 DNA follows: TGTGCCAGCAGCCAAATGGACAGGGTCGGTGAAAAACTGTTTTTT. Protein sequence: CASSQMDRVGEKLFF.

As for this clone: This CDR3 is also generated by other DNA sequences in the sample. CDR3 loop: CSASPSQETQYF. The DNA of the CDR3 is TGCAGTGCTAGTCCTAGTCAAGAGACCCAGTACTTC. This sequence joins TRBV20-1 and TRBJ2-5, with D unresolved. The V gene lost 3 bases and the J gene lost 2 bases, with 7 bases spanning the gap. Germline assignment: CDR1 DFQATT and CDR2 SNEGSKA (reference sequence). The CDR3 sequence is 12 residues long.

The chain recombines TRBV6-2 or TRBV6-3 with TRBJ1-1; no reliable D call. V lost 2 bases to trimming and J lost 0 bases, with 13 bases between them. CDR1 and CDR2 from the germline V gene are MNHEY and SVGEGT. The CDR3 loop spans 16 amino acids. In DNA, the CDR3 is TGTGCCAGCAGTTACGGACGGTTATCCATGAACACTGAAGCTTTCTTT. Translation gives CASSYGRLSMNTEAFF.

V gene TRBV5-1 combines with J gene TRBJ1-6, with D uncertain. CDR1 is SGHRS and CDR2 is YFSETQ in the germline V gene. The CDR3 is made up of 17 amino acids. V lost 4 bases and J 0 bases, leaving 14 bases between the germline ends. The CDR3 reads CASSSGLRSSYNSPLHF. The CDR3 region has the DNA TGCGCCAGCAGCAGTGGACTGAGGAGCTCCTATAATTCACCCCTCCACTTT.

The chain combines TRBV6-4 with TRBJ1-1; 8 nucleotides agree with TRBD1. The trim removed 5 bases at V and 5 bases at J, leaving 7 bases unmatched. Germline-derived CDR1 and CDR2 are MRHNA and SNTAGT. The CDR3 runs to 14 residues. CDR3 coding DNA: TGTGCCAGCAGTCTACAGGGGGGTACGACTGAAGCTTTCTTT. Protein: CASSLQGGTTEAFF.

A few counts support this clone. The chain joins TRBV6-5 to TRBJ1-3; tentatively, D is TRBD1 (5 bases). This CDR3 has 14 residues. Per germline, CDR1 MNHEY and CDR2 SVGAGI. Trimming cost V 8 bases and J 0 bases, with 11 bases left between them. Here the CDR3 DNA reads TGTGCCAGCTCGCAGGGAAGCTCTGGAAACACCATATATTTT. Residues: CASSQGSSGNTIYF.

The rearrangement uses TRBV7-3 and TRBJ2-7; 7 bases match TRBD2. V shed 4 bases and J 0 bases; nucleotides not matched to a gene: 3. Germline V gives CDR1 SGHTA, CDR2 FQGTGA. The CDR3 has 14 residues. The CDR3 bases are TGTGCCAGCAGCTCAACTAGCGCCTCCTACGAGCAGTACTTC. It is translated as CASSSTSASYEQYF.

The chain uses TRBV7-6 and TRBJ2-2, with D unresolved. Germline V lookup: CDR1 SGHVS, CDR2 FNYEAQ. This CDR3 is built from 15 residues. V was trimmed by 2 bases and J by 4 bases, leaving 11 bases between them. The DNA of the CDR3 is TGTGCCAGCAGCTTATCAGCGACATCCACCGGGGAGCTGTTTTTT. This encodes CASSLSATSTGELFF.

This clone was seen just once. V usage is TRBV28 and J usage is TRBJ1-3; unclear D gene. Per germline, CDR1 MDHEN and CDR2 SYDVKM. The CDR3 totals 10 residues. CDR3 DNA sequence: TGTGCATCAACTGGAAACACCATATATTTT. This gives the protein CASTGNTIYF.

CDR3: CASSPPEGRSRTYEQYF. Written as DNA, the CDR3 is TGTGCCAGCTCACCACCCGAGGGACGGTCCCGCACCTACGAGCAGTACTTC. The V and J genes are TRBV18 and TRBJ2-7, with D perhaps assigned TRBD1 or TRBD2 (5 bases each). The CDR3 contains 17 residues. Trimming took off 0 bases at V and 2 bases at J, with 17 bases between the two ends. CDR1 is KGHSH, CDR2 LQKENI, per germline.

V and J are TRBV2 and TRBJ2-1, with 8 bases matching TRBD2. The CDR3 has 15 amino acids. Germline-derived CDR1 and CDR2 are SNHLY and FYNNEI. V trimming: 7 bases; J trimming: 8 bases; junction bases outside the gene matches: 13. The CDR3 sequence is CASNQRYLAGDEQFF. The CDR3, as DNA: TGTGCCAGCAATCAAAGATACCTAGCGGGTGATGAGCAGTTCTTC.

DNA for the CDR3: TGTGCCAGTAGCCTGGACAGGGTTCAAGAGACCCAGTACTTC. Translation gives CASSLDRVQETQYF. This chain connects TRBV19 to TRBJ2-5; TRBD1 aligns across 8 bases. This CDR3 is 14 amino acids long. The germline gives CDR1 LNHDA, CDR2 SQIVND (reference sequence). Germline trimming cut 6 bases from V and 2 bases from J; bases unmatched to any gene: 5.

V is TRBV11-2 and J is TRBJ2-1; D gene uncertain. The CDR3 covers 13 residues. The germline V gene has CDR1 SGHAT and CDR2 FQNNGV. V lost 5 bases and J 9 bases, leaving 14 bases between the germline ends. CDR3 nucleotide sequence: TGTGCCAGCAGCACGGACGGTTTGGTTGAGCAGTTCTTC. Its translation: CASSTDGLVEQFF.

V gene TRBV5-1 combines with J gene TRBJ2-1; perhaps TRBD2 as D (5 bases). V was clipped by 4 bases and J by 6 bases, with 17 bases between them. The CDR3 loop spans 15 amino acids. CDR1 is SGHRS and CDR2 is YFSETQ in the germline V gene. The CDR3 region is CASSAFPEGRNEQFF. Written as DNA, the CDR3 is TGCGCCAGCAGCGCCTTTCCTGAGGGCCGCAATGAGCAGTTCTTC.

The chain combines TRBV14 with TRBJ2-5; the match to TRBD2 covers 8 bases. The CDR3 has 17 residues. V shed 2 bases and J 1 base; nucleotides not matched to a gene: 9. Germline CDR1 is SGHDN and CDR2 is FVKESK. The CDR3 coding sequence is TGTGCCAGCAGCCAACGGCTTGGAGCGGGGGCCCAAGAGACCCAGTACTTC. It is translated as CASSQRLGAGAQETQYF. Full variable domain (rest looked up from reference TRBV14 and TRBJ2-5): EAGVTQFPSHSVIEKGQTVTLRCDPISGHDNLYWYRRVMGKEIKFLLHFVKESKQDESGMPNNRFLAERTGGTYSTLKVQPAELEDSGVYFCASSQRLGAGAQETQYFGPGTRLLVL.